A selection of T cell receptor beta chains follows, all from one sample in a study of T cell changes during pregnancy in multiple sclerosis. Data came from immunoSEQ multiplex PCR; TCRdb stores just in-frame clones and leaves some out. This sample carries approximately 26,000 clones, roughly nine tenths of them seen once, and the ten largest clones take around 0.8%. The sequencing here drew on CD4+ T cells from peripheral blood mononuclear cells, taken in the second trimester of pregnancy. These receptors all come from a female donor with multiple sclerosis, enrolled in a pregnancy study. Each CDR3 is given with its conserved first and last residue. The D gene is left open where the match is weak. Some rows have no size entry. The others give once, few or many, or a class for an expanded clone.

TRBD1,TRBJ1-1,TRBV18,.,CASSEVGQGEGEAFF,TGTGCCAGCTCGGAGGTCGGACAGGGGGAAGGTGAAGCTTTCTTT
.,TRBJ1-1,TRBV7-9,.,CASSALGGTSEAFF,TGTGCCAGCAGCGCCTTGGGGGGTACCTCTGAAGCTTTCTTT
.,TRBJ1-4,TRBV7-2,.,CASSSRRTNEKLFF,TGTGCCAGCAGCTCGAGGAGGACTAATGAAAAACTGTTTTTT
.,TRBJ2-7,TRBV4-3,once,CASSQESGQDYEQYF,TGCGCCAGCAGCCAAGAGTCAGGGCAGGACTACGAGCAGTACTTC
.,TRBJ1-5,TRBV4-1,few,CASSQNGVQDNQPQHF,TGCGCCAGCAGCCAGAACGGGGTGCAGGACAATCAGCCCCAGCATTTT
TRBD1,TRBJ2-7,TRBV10-3,.,CAIGLQGVGGEQYF,TGTGCCATCGGCTTACAGGGGGTGGGCGGCGAGCAGTACTTC
TRBD1,TRBJ2-1,TRBV7-2,once,CASRRDRGAYNEQFF,TGTGCCAGCAGGCGGGACAGGGGGGCCTACAATGAGCAGTTCTTC
.,TRBJ1-5,TRBV7-2,.,CASSLRGDQPQHF,TGTGCCAGCAGCTTGCGGGGGGATCAGCCCCAGCATTTT
TRBD2,TRBJ2-5,TRBV10-2,.,CASSDWTSGGETQYF,TGCGCCAGCAGTGATTGGACTAGCGGGGGAGAGACCCAGTACTTC
TRBD2,TRBJ2-2,TRBV5-6,once,CASSSWTSGGAVGGELFF,TGTGCCAGCAGCTCCTGGACTAGCGGGGGGGCCGTCGGCGGGGAGCTGTTTTTT
.,TRBJ2-2,TRBV6-6,once,CASSYGSSNTGELFF,TGTGCCAGCAGTTACGGCAGTTCGAACACCGGGGAGCTGTTTTTT
TRBD1,TRBJ1-1,TRBV27,.,CASTPWAGQAEAFF,TGTGCCAGCACCCCCTGGGCGGGACAGGCTGAAGCTTTCTTT
.,TRBJ1-1,TRBV7-9,.,CASSSPVHTRLGNTEAFF,TGTGCCAGCAGCTCCCCGGTGCATACTCGTCTCGGGAACACTGAAGCTTTCTTT
.,TRBJ1-2,TRBV6-1,.,CANSSPGGSYGYTF,TGTGCCAACTCTTCCCCGGGGGGCAGCTATGGCTACACCTTC
TRBD2,TRBJ2-3,TRBV5-6,.,CASSWGNLAGLYSTDTQYF,TGTGCCAGCAGCTGGGGGAATCTAGCGGGGCTATATAGCACAGATACGCAGTATTTT
.,TRBJ1-5,TRBV27,.,CASSLKGYSGNHQPQHF,TGTGCCAGCAGTTTGAAAGGTTACTCAGGGAATCATCAGCCCCAGCATTTT
TRBD2,TRBJ2-1,TRBV5-1,.,CASSHSGGTHYNEQFF,TGCGCCAGCAGCCATAGCGGGGGGACACACTACAATGAGCAGTTCTTC
.,TRBJ1-1,TRBV7-6,few,CASSFQPGYTEAFF,TGTGCCAGCAGCTTCCAACCCGGGTACACTGAAGCTTTCTTT
TRBD1,TRBJ2-7,TRBV19,.,CASRHTGGSSYEQYF,TGTGCCAGTAGGCACACAGGGGGATCCTCCTACGAGCAGTACTTC
TRBD2,TRBJ2-1,TRBV4-2,.,CASSQDLLAGGYNEQFF,TGTGCCAGCAGCCAAGACTTACTAGCGGGGGGATACAATGAGCAGTTCTTC
TRBD1,TRBJ2-3,TRBV5-4,.,CASRRDRGDGTDTQYF,TGTGCCAGCAGACGGGACAGGGGGGATGGCACAGATACGCAGTATTTT
TRBD1,TRBJ1-2,TRBV4-2,.,CASSQDPPTGNYGYTF,TGTGCCAGCAGCCAAGATCCCCCGACAGGGAACTATGGCTACACCTTC
.,TRBJ1-2,TRBV19,once,CATLQAASGYTF,TGTGCCACCCTACAGGCTGCTTCTGGCTACACCTTC
.,TRBJ2-2,TRBV5-1,.,CASSLGQNTGELFF,TGCGCCAGCAGCTTGGGACAGAACACCGGGGAGCTGTTTTTT
.,TRBJ2-2,TRBV19,.,CASVRGLGTGELFF,TGTGCCAGTGTCAGGGGATTGGGCACCGGGGAGCTGTTTTTT
.,TRBJ1-3,TRBV10-1,.,CASRLQGGSGNTIYF,TGCGCCAGCAGACTCCAGGGAGGATCTGGAAACACCATATATTTT
TRBD1,TRBJ2-7,TRBV2,.,CASSLRQGASEQYF,TGTGCCAGCAGCCTGAGACAGGGGGCATCCGAGCAGTACTTC
TRBD1,TRBJ1-4,TRBV7-9,.,CASSSGQGNEKLFF,TGTGCCAGCAGTTCGGGACAGGGTAATGAAAAACTGTTTTTT
.,TRBJ2-5,TRBV6-1,.,CASMIFRSGETQYF,TGTGCCAGCATGATATTCAGGTCAGGGGAGACCCAGTACTTC
TRBD1,TRBJ2-7,TRBV5-1,.,CASSISTGGSYEQYF,TGCGCCAGCAGCATATCGACAGGGGGCTCCTACGAGCAGTACTTC
.,TRBJ2-7,TRBV6-6,.,CASSEVNEQYF,TGTGCCAGCTCGGAGGTGAACGAGCAGTACTTC
.,TRBJ1-5,TRBV25-1,once,CASSEYVGREGHF,TGTGCCAGCAGTGAATATGTCGGGAGGGAAGGGCATTTT
TRBD2,TRBJ2-3,TRBV5-6,.,CASSLRGLAGGDTQYF,TGTGCCAGCAGCTTGAGAGGACTAGCGGGGGGAGATACGCAGTATTTT
.,TRBJ1-1,TRBV5-5,.,CASSLIRDTEAFF,TGTGCCAGCAGCTTGATCAGGGACACTGAAGCTTTCTTT
.,TRBJ1-6,TRBV7-9,.,CASSSRAGGTNFSPLHF,TGTGCCAGCAGCTCAAGGGCGGGGGGCACAAATTTCTCACCCCTCCACTTT
.,TRBJ2-7,TRBV5-5,.,CASSPSQGGSYEQYF,TGTGCCAGCAGCCCCTCCCAGGGTGGGTCCTACGAGCAGTACTTC
.,TRBJ2-2,TRBV11-2,once,CASSLIGHQGTGELFF,TGTGCCAGCAGCTTAATAGGACACCAGGGGACCGGGGAGCTGTTTTTT
.,TRBJ1-1,TRBV7-9,.,CASSPTGGVVYTEAFF,TGTGCCAGCAGCCCCACCGGGGGTGTCGTGTACACTGAAGCTTTCTTT
.,TRBJ1-2,TRBV5-1,.,CASSLMDSSFGYTF,TGCGCCAGCAGCCTCATGGACAGTTCCTTTGGCTACACCTTC
TRBD1,TRBJ2-7,TRBV29-1,.,CSGGQRGPFYEQYF,TGCAGCGGGGGACAAAGGGGGCCCTTCTACGAGCAGTACTTC
TRBD1,TRBJ1-3,TRBV2,.,CASSERWTGGYF,TGTGCCAGCAGTGAACGGTGGACAGGGGGCTATTTT
TRBD2,TRBJ2-3,TRBV11-3,.,CASSLGGDVDTQYF,TGTGCCAGCAGCTTGGGGGGGGACGTAGATACGCAGTATTTT
.,TRBJ2-6,TRBV18,.,CASSLSRMPGANVLTF,TGTGCCAGCTCACTCTCCAGAATGCCTGGGGCCAACGTCCTGACTTTC
.,TRBJ1-4,TRBV6-1,.,CASSIDPGNVKLFF,TGTGCCAGCAGTATAGATCCAGGGAACGTAAAACTGTTTTTT
.,TRBJ2-7,TRBV7-2,once,CASSLGHQGSYEQYF,TGTGCCAGCAGCTTAGGACACCAGGGCTCCTACGAGCAGTACTTC
.,TRBJ1-1,TRBV18,few,CASSPQDSGDVNTEAFF,TGTGCCAGCTCACCACAGGATTCAGGGGATGTGAACACTGAAGCTTTCTTT
TRBD1,TRBJ1-4,TRBV7-2,once,CASSYRQGTMEKLFF,TGTGCCAGCAGCTATAGACAGGGGACTATGGAAAAACTGTTTTTT